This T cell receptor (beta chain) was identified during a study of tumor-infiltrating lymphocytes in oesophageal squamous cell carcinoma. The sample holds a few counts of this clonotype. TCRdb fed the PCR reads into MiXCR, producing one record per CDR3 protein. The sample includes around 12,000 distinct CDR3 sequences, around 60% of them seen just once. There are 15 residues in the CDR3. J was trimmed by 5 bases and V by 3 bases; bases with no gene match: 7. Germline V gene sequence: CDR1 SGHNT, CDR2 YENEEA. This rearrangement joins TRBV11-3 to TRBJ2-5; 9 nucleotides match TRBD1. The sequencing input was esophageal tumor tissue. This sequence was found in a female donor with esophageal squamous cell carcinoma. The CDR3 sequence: CASSFLGQGSETQYF. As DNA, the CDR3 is TGTGCCAGCAGCTTCCTTGGACAGGGGAGTGAGACCCAGTACTTC.